These T cell receptor beta chains were read from a single sample in a study of OX40 agonist ivuxolimab in advanced cancers. Some clones are missing from TCRdb's copy, which holds only in-frame ones; the method was immunoSEQ multiplex PCR. The repertoire holds around 62,000 clones, with 84% as singletons. Specimen: CD4+ or CD8+ T cells sorted from blood, collected in a trial of the OX40 agonist ivuxolimab. These receptors were collected from an adult with an advanced solid tumor such as melanoma, head and neck, liver or kidney cancer. CDR3s include the opening cysteine and the closing phenylalanine or tryptophan.

>TRBJ1-4|TRBV25-1
CASSDGYRLSGNEKLFF
>TRBJ2-2|TRBV5-1
CASQTSGGPGTGELFF
>TRBJ2-3|TRBV29-1
CSVGRRITDTQYF
>TRBJ1-2|TRBV2
CASSEVPGVTRGYTF
>TRBJ2-1|TRBV7-6
CASSRGTGLTYNEQFF
>TRBJ2-6|TRBV5-1
CASTESGQAFSGANVLTF
>TRBJ1-5|TRBV4-2
CASSQDFVAGQINQPQHF
>TRBJ2-2|TRBV5-1
CASSLESGQGYTGELFF
>TRBJ2-3|TRBV7-3
CASSLSPLPTDTQYF
>TRBJ1-2|TRBV18
CASSPRREYGYTF
>TRBJ1-1|TRBV28
CASSPRTGWGEAFF
>TRBJ2-5|TRBV7-2
CASSAGDSPGETQYF
>TRBJ2-2|TRBV6-4
CASSAISTRNTGELFF
>TRBJ2-3|TRBV25-1
CASSEGGTDTQYF
>TRBJ2-7|TRBV10-3
CAISEEWYEQYF